This T cell receptor (beta chain) was obtained from a study of Ad26.COV2.S vaccination and SARS-CoV-2 variants. Overall study results and limits: Assessments of TCR breadth and depth may have underestimated the total T cell responses. With respect to non-spike TCR breadth, vaccine and placebo recipients were similar. Compared with placebo recipients, vaccine recipients had higher spike-specific TCR breadth. Following vaccination, spike-specific CD8+ and CD4+ T cell responses reportedly exhibited substantial breadth.

Details on this clone: What it binds is not known.

TCRdb's copy holds only in-frame clones and misses some; the assay was immunoSEQ multiplex PCR. The sample contains approximately 140,000 clones, just over 85% of which appear only once. This CDR3 region has 13 residues. Trimming removed 4 bases at V and 3 bases at J, with 9 bases between. From germline, CDR1 is SNHLY and CDR2 FYNNEI. The V gene is TRBV2, the J gene TRBJ1-1, with D unresolved. This TCR was recovered from a human donor who had recovered from COVID-19. Sequenced here: peripheral blood, sampled after recovery from COVID-19. The CDR3 here is CASSVDGDTEAFF. CDR3 bases: TGTGCCAGCAGTGTTGATGGGGACACTGAAGCTTTCTTT. The variable domain in full, with the rest retrieved from reference TRBV2 and TRBJ1-1, is EPEVTQTPSHQVTQMGQEVILRCVPISNHLYFYWYRQILGQKVEFLVSFYNNEISEKSEIFDDQFSVERPDGSNFTLKIRSTKLEDSAMYFCASSVDGDTEAFFGQGTRLTVV.